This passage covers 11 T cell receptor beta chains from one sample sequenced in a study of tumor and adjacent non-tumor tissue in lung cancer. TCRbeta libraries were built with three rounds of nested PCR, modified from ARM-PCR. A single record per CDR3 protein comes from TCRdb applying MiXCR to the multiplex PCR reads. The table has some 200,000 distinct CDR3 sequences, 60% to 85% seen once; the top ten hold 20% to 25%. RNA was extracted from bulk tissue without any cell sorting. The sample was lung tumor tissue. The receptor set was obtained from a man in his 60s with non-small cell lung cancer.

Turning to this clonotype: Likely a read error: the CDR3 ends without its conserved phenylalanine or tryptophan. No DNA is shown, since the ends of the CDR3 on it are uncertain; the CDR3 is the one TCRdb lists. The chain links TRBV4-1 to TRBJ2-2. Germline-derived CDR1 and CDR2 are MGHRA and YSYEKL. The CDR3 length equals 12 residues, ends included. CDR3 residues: CASSQGTGEMFL.

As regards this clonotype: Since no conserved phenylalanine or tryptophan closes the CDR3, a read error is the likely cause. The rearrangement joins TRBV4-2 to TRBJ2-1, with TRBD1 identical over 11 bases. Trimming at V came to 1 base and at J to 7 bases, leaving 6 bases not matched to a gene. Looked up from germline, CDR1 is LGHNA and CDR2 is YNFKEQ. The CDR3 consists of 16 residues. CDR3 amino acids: CASSQVGQGARNEQFL. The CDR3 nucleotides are TGTGCCAGCAGCCAAGTCGGACAGGGGGCAAGGAATGAGCAGTTCCTC.

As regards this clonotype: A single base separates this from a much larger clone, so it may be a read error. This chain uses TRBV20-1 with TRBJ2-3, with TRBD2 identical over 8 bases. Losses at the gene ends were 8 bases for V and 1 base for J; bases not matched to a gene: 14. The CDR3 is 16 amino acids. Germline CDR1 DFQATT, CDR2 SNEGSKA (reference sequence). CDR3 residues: CSTGGTTSGRTDTQYF. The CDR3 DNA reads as TGCAGTACCGGGGGTACTACTAGCGGTCGCACAGATACGCAGTATTTT.

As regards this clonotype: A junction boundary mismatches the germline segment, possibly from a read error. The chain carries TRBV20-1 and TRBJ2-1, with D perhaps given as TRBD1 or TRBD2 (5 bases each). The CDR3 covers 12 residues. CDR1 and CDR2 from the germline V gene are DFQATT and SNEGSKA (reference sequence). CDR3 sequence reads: CSARAGTDEQFF. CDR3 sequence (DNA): TGCAGTGCGAGAGCAGGGACGGATGAGCAGTTCTTC.

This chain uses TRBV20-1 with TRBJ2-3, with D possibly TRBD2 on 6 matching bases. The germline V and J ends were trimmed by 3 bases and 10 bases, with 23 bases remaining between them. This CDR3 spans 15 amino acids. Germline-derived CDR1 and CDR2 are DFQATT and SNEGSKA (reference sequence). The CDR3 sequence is CSASGGLAGLDAQYF. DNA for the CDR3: TGCAGTGCTAGCGGAGGGCTAGCTGGGTTGGATGCGCAGTATTTT.

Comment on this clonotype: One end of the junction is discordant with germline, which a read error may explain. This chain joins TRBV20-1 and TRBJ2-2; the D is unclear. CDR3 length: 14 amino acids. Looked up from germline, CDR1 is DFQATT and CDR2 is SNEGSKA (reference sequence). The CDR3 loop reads CSGRGILRTGELFF. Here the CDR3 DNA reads TGCAGTGGTAGAGGTATACTTCGGACCGGGGAGCTGTTTTTT.

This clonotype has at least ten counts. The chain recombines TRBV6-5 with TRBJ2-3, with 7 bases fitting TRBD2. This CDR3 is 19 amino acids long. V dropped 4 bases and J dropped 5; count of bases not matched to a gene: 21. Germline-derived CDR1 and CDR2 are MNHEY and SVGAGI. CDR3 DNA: TGTGCCAGCAGTTCCCTCCGGGGAGGGCAGGCGGTGGTTGGAGATACGCAGTATTTT. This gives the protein CASSSLRGGQAVVGDTQYF.

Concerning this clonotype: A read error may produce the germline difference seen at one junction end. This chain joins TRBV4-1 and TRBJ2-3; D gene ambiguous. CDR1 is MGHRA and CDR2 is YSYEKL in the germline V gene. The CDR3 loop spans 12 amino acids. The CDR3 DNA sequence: TGCGCCAACAGCCTTCACTCGGTTACGCAGTATTTT. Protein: CANSLHSVTQYF.

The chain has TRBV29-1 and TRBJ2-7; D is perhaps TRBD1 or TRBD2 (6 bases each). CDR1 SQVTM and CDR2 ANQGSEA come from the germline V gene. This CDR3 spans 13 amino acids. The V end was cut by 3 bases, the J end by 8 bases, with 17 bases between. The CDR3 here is CSVDGGTNFKQYF. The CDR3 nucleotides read TGCAGCGTTGATGGGGGGACAAATTTCAAGCAGTACTTC.

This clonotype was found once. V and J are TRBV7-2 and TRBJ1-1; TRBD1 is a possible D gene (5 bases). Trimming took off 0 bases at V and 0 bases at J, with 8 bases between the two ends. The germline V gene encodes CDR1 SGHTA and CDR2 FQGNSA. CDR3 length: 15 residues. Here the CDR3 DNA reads TGTGCCAGCAGCTTAGCGCCAGGGATGAACACTGAAGCTTTCTTT. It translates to CASSLAPGMNTEAFF.

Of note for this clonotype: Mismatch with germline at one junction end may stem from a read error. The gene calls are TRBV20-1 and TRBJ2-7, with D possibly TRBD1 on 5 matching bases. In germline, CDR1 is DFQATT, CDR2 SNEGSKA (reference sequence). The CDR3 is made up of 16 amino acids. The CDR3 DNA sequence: TGCAGTGCTAGAGATGATCGACAGTGTGCCTCCTACGAGCACTACTTC. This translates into CSARDDRQCASYEHYF.